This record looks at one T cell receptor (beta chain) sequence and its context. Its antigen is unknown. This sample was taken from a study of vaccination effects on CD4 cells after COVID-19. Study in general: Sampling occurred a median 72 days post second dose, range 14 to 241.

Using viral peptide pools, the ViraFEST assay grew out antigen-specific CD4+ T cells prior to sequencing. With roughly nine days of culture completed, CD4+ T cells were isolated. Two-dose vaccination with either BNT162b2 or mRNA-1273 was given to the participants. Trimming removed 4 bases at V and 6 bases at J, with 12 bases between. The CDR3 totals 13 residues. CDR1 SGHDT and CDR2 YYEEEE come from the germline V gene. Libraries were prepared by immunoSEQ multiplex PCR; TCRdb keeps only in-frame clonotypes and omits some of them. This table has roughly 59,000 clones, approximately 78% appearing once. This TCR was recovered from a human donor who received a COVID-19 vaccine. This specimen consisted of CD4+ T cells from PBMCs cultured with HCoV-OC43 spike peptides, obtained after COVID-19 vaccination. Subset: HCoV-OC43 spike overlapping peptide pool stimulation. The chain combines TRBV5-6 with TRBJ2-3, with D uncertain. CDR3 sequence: CASSPATRDTQYF. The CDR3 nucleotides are TGTGCCAGCAGCCCGGCCACCCGGGATACGCAGTATTTT.